The 9 T cell receptor beta chains presented below share a single source sample, sequenced in a study of early T cells in non-severe SARS-CoV-2 infection. TCRdb used MiXCR to reprocess the 5' RACE reads, holding one entry per CDR3 protein. The table has 64,000 or so distinct CDR3 sequences, about 11% seen once. Sequencing used whole blood, obtained at baseline. These receptor sequences come from an adult who was a healthcare worker with PCR-confirmed SARS-CoV-2 infection or an uninfected control (not recorded which).

This clonotype showed up many times. As DNA, the CDR3 is TGTGCCAGTAGCCGACAGGATAGCAATCAGCCCCAGCATTTT. Translation gives CASSRQDSNQPQHF. The chain couples TRBV19 to TRBJ1-5, with a tentative D call TRBD1 (6 bases). The CDR3 is 14 residues long. Germline CDR1 is LNHDA and CDR2 is SQIVND (reference sequence). V was clipped by 6 bases and J by 0 bases, with 9 bases between them.

This clonotype was detected many times. This sequence joins TRBV2 and TRBJ2-3; perhaps TRBD1 as D (5 bases). This CDR3 has 16 amino acids. Germline CDR1 reads SNHLY; CDR2 reads FYNNEI. V gave up 0 bases and J gave up 0 bases, with 10 bases separating them. Here the CDR3 DNA reads TGTGCCAGCAGTGAAGCGCAGGGTGGCAGCACAGATACGCAGTATTTT. It codes for CASSEAQGGSTDTQYF.

There are many counts of this clonotype. CDR3: CASSLYRGTSSQPQHF. The CDR3 DNA reads TGTGCCAGCAGCTTGTACAGGGGGACTAGTAGTCAGCCCCAGCATTTT. The chain recombines TRBV6-6 with TRBJ1-5; 8 positions agree with TRBD1. The trim removed 6 bases at V and 6 bases at J, leaving 13 bases unmatched. CDR1 MNHNY and CDR2 SVGAGI come from the germline V gene (reference sequence). The CDR3 contains 16 residues.

This clonotype has a count of ten or more. The chain employs TRBV6-6 and TRBJ1-2; TRBD1 might be the D (5 bases). This CDR3 has 14 residues. Trimming stripped 2 bases from V and 6 bases from J, with 13 bases between. Germline-derived CDR1 and CDR2 are MNHNY and SVGAGI (reference sequence). As DNA, the CDR3 is TGTGCCAGCAGTTACCGTCCGGGGGGGGATGGCTACACCTTC. It specifies CASSYRPGGDGYTF.

This sequence joins TRBV20-1 and TRBJ2-3; D gene uncertain. CDR3 length equals 11 residues. Trimming shortened V by 1 base and J by 5 bases, and 4 bases separated the two germline ends. Germline-derived CDR1 and CDR2 are DFQATT and SNEGSKA (reference sequence). The CDR3 loop reads CSARVGDTQYF. The DNA for the CDR3 is TGCAGTGCTAGAGTTGGAGATACGCAGTATTTT.

V usage is TRBV18 and J usage is TRBJ1-1; D is unclear. In germline, CDR1 is KGHSH, CDR2 LQKENI. V lost 2 bases to trimming and J lost 1 base, with 14 bases between them. The CDR3 sequence is 16 residues long. CDR3: CASSPVFRKRNTEAFF. The CDR3 bases are TGTGCCAGCTCACCAGTCTTCAGGAAAAGGAACACTGAAGCTTTCTTT.

Of note for this clonotype: The junction and the germline gene differ at one end; a read error may be behind it. The rearrangement joins TRBV9 to TRBJ1-1; weak D call: TRBD1 (6 bases). The germline V gene encodes CDR1 SGDLS and CDR2 YYNGEE. The length of the CDR3 is 16 residues. The CDR3 sequence: CVSSATTGAMNTKAFF. The CDR3, as DNA: TGTGTCAGCAGCGCCACGACAGGAGCGATGAACACTAAAGCTTTCTTT.

The rearrangement uses TRBV3-1 and TRBJ1-2; TRBD1 is a possible D gene (6 bases). CDR3 length equals 14 residues. Germline V gene data show CDR1 as LGHDT and CDR2 as YNNKEL (reference sequence). With 8 bases removed from V and 2 bases from J, the gap between germline ends came to 15 bases. The CDR3 DNA follows: TGTGCCAGCGTCGGACAGAATAAGAACTATGGCTACACCTTC. Protein: CASVGQNKNYGYTF.

This clonotype was observed a handful of times. The V and J genes are TRBV20-1 and TRBJ1-5, with 7 nucleotides matching TRBD1. This CDR3 region has 16 residues. From germline, CDR1 is DFQATT and CDR2 SNEGSKA (reference sequence). Germline trimming cut 6 bases from V and 0 bases from J; bases unmatched to any gene: 11. The DNA of the CDR3 is TGCAGTGCCGGGAGGGGGCCCATAAATAGCAATCAGCCCCAGCATTTT. Protein sequence: CSAGRGPINSNQPQHF.